The clone carrying this T cell receptor (beta chain) was detected only a few times. Antigen: not known. The V gene lost 7 bases and the J gene lost 1 base, with 7 bases spanning the gap. This CDR3 region has 12 residues. Germline V gives CDR1 SGHRS, CDR2 YFSETQ. Lesional scalp punch biopsies and peripheral blood were collected from alopecia areata patients. The data belong to a study of CD8+ T cells in alopecia areata. About the research overall: Among treated patients, oral tofacitinib was administered at 5 to 10 mg twice daily. Tofacitinib exposure lasted 6 to 18 months, followed by 6 months off drug.

Isolated RNA was reverse transcribed into cDNA used as the sequencing template. Clones were read by immunoSEQ multiplex PCR, and TCRdb kept only the in-frame ones, dropping some. The sample shows fewer than 80,000 clones, 55% to 65% of them seen only once. Points from the study as a whole: Patients shared TCRs less clearly than mice did, possibly owing to HLA.

The TCR comes from a human donor with alopecia areata. Sequenced material: CD8+ T cells sorted from blood, taken at week 0. The chain carries TRBV5-1 and TRBJ2-3; weak D call: TRBD1 (6 bases). CDR3 residues: CASRTGTDTQYF. The DNA of the CDR3 is TGCGCCAGCCGGACAGGCACAGATACGCAGTATTTT.